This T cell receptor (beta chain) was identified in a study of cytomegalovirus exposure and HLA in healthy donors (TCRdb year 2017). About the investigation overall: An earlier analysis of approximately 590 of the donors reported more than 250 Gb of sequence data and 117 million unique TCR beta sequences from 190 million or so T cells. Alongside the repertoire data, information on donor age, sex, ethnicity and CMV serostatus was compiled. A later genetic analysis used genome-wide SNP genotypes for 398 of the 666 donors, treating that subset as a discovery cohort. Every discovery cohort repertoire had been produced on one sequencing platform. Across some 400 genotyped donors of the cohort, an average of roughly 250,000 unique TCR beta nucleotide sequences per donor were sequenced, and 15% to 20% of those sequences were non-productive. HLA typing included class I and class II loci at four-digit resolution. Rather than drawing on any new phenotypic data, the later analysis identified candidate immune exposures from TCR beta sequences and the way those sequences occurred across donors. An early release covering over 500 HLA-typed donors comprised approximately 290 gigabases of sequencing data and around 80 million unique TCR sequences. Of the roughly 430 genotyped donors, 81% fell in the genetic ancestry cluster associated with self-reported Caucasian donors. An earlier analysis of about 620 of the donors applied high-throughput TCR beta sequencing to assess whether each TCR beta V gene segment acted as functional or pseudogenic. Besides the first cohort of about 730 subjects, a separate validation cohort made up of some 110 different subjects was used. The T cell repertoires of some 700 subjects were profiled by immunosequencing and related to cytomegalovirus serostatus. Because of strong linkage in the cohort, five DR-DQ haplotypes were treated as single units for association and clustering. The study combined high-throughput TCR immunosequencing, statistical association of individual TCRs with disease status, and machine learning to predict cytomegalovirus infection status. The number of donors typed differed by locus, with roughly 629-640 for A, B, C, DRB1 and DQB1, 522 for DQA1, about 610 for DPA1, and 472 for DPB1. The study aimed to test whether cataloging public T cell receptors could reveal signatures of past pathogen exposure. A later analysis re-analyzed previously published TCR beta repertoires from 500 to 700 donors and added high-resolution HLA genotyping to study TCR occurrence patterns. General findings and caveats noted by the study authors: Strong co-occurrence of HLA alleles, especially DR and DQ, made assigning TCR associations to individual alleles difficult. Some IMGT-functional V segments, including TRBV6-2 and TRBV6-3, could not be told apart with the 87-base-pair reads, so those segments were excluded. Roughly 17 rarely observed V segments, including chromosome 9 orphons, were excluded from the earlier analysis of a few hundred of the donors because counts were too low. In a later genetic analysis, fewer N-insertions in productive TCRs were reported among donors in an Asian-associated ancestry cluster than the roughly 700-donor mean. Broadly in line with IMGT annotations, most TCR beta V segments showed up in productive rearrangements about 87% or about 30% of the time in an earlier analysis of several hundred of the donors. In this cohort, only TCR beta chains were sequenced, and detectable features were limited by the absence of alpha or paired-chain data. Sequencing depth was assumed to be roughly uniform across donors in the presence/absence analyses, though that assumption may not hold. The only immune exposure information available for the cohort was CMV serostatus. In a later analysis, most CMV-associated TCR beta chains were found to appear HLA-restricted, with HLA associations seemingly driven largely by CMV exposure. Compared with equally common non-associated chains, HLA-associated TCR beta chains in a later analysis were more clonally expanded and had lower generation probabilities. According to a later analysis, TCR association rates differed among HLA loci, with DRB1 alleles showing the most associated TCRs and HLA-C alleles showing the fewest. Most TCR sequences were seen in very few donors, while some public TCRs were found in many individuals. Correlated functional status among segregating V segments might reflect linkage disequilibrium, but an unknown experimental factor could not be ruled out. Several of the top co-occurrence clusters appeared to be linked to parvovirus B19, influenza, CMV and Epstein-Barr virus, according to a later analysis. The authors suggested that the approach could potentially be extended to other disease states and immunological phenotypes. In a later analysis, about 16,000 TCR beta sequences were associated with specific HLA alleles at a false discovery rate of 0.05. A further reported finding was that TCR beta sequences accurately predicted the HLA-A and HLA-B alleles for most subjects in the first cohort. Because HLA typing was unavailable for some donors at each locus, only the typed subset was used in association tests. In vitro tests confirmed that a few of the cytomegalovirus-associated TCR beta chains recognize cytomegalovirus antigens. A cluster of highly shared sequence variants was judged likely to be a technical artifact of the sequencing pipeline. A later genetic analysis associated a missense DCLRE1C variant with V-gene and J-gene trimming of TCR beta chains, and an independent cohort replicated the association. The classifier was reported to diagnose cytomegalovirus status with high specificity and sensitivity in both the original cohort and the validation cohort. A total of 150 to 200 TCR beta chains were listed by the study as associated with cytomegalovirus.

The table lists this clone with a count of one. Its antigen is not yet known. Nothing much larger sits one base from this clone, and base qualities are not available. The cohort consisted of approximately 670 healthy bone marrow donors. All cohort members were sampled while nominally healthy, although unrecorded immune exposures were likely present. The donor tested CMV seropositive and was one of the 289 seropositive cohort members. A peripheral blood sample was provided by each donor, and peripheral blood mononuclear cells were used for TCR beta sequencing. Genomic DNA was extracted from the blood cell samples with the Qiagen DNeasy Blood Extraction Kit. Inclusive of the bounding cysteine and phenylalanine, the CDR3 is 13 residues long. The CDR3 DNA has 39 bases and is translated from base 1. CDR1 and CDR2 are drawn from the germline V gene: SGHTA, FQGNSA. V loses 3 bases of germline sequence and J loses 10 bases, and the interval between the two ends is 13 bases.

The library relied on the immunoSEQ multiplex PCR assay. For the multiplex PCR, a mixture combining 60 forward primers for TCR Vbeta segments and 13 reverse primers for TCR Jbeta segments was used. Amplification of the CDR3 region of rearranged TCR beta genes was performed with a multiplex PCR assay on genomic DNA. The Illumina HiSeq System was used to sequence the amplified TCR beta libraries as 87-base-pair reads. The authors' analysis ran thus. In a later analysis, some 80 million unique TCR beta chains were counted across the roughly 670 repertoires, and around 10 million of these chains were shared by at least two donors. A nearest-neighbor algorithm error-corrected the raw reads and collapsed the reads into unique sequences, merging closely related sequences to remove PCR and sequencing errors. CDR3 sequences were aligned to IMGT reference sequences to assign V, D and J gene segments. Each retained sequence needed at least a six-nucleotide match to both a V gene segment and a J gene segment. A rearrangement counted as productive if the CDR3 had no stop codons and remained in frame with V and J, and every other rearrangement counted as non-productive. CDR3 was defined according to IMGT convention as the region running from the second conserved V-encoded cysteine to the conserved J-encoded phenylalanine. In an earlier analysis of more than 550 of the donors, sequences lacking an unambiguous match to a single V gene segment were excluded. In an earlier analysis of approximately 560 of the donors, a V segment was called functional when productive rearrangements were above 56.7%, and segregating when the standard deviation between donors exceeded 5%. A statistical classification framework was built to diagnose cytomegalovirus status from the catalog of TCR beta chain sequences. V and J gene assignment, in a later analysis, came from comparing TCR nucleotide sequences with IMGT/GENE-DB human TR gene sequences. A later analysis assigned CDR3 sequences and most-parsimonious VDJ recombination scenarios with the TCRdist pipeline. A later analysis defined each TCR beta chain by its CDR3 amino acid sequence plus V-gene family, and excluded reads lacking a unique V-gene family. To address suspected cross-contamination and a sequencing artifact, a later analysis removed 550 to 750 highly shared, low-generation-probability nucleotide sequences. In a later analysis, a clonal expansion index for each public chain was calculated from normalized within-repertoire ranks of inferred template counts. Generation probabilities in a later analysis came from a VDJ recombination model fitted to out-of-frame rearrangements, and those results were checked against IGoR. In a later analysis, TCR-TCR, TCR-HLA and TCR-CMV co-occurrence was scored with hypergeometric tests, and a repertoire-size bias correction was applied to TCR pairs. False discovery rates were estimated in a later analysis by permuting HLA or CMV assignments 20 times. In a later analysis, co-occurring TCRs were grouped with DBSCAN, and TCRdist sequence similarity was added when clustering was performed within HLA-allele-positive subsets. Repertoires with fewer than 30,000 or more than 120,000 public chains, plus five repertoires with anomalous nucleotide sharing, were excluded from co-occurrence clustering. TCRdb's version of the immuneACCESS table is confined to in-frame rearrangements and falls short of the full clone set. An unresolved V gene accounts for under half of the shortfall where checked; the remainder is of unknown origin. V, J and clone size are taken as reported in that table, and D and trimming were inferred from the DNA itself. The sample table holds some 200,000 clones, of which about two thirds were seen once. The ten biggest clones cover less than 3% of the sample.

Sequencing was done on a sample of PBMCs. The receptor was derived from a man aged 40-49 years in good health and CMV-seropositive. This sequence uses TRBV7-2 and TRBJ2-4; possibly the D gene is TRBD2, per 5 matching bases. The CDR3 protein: CASSFDYAGIQYF. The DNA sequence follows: TGTGCCAGCAGCTTTGACTACGCGGGTATTCAGTACTTC.